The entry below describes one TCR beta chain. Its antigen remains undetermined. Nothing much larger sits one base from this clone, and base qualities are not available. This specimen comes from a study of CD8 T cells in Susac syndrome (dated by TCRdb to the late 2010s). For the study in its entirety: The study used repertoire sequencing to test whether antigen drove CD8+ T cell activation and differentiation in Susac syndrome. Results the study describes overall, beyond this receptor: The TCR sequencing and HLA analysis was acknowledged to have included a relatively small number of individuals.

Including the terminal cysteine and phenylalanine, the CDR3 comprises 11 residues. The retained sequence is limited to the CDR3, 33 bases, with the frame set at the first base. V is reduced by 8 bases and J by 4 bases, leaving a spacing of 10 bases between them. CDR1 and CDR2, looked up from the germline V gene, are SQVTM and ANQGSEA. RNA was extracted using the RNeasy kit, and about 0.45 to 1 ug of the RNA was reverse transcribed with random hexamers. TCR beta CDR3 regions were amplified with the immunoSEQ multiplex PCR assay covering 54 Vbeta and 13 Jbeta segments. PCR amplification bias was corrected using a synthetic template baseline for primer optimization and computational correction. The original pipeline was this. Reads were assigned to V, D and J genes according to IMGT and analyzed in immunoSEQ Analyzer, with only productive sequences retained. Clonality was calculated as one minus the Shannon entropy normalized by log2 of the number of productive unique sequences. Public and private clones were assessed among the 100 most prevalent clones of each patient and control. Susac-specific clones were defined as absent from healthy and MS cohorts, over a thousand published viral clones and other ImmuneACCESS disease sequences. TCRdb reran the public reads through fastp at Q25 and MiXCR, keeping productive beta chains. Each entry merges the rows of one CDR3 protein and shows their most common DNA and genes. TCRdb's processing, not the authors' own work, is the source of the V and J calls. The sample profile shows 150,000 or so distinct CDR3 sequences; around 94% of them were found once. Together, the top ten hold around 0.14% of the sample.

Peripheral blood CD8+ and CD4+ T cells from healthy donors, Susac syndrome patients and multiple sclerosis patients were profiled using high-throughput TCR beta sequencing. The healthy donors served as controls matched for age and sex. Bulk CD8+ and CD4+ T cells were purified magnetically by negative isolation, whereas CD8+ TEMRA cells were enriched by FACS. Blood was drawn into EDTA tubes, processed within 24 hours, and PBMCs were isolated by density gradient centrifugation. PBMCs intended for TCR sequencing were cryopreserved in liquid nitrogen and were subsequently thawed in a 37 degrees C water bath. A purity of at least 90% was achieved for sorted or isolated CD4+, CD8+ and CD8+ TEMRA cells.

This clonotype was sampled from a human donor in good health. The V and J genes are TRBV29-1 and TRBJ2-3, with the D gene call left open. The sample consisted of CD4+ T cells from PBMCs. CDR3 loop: CSSIFADTQYF. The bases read TGCAGCTCTATCTTTGCAGATACGCAGTATTTT.